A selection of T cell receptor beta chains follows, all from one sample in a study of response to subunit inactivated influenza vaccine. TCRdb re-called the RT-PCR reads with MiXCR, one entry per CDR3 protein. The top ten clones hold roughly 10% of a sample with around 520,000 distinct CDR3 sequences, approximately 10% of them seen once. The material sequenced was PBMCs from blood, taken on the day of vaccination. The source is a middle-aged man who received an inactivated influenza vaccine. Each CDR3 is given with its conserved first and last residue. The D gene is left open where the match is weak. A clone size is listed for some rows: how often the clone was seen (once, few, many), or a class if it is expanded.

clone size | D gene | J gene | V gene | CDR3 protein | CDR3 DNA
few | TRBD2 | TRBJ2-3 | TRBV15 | CATSSGGTSTDTQYF | TGTGCCACCAGCTCGGGAGGAACAAGCACAGATACGCAGTATTTT
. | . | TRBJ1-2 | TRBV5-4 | CASSLGRVDYGYTF | TGTGCCAGCAGCTTGGGCAGGGTGGACTATGGCTACACCTTC
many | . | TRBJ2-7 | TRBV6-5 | CASSYRREQYF | TGTGCCAGCAGTTATAGACGCGAGCAGTACTTC
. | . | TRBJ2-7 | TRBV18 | CASSPPSGNEQYF | TGTGCCAGCTCACCACCGTCAGGGAACGAGCAGTACTTC
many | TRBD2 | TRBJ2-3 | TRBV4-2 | CASSKTSASTDTQYF | TGTGCCAGCAGCAAAACTAGCGCTAGCACAGATACGCAGTATTTT
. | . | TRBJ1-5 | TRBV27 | CASSSAGMTSKQPQHF | TGTGCCAGCAGCTCGGCCGGGATGACTAGCAAGCAGCCCCAGCATTTT
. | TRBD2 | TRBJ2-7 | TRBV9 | CASSVSGGLAYEQYF | TGTGCCAGCAGCGTATCGGGAGGTCTAGCCTACGAGCAGTACTTC
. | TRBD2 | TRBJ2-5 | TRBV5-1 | CASSPTSGREKTETQYF | TGCGCCAGCAGCCCGACTAGCGGGAGGGAAAAAACAGAGACCCAGTACTTC
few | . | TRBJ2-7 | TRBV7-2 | CASSAISWGYEQYF | TGTGCCAGCAGCGCTATATCCTGGGGGTACGAGCAGTACTTC
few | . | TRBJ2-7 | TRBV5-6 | CASSPPGYASSYEQYF | TGTGCCAGCAGCCCTCCAGGGTATGCTTCTTCCTACGAGCAGTACTTC
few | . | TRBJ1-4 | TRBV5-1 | CASSMNGQLSNEKLFF | TGCGCCAGCAGCATGAACGGACAGCTTTCTAATGAAAAACTGTTTTTT
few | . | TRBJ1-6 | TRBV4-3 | CASSQNREGPLHF | TGCGCCAGCAGCCAAAACAGGGAAGGACCCCTCCACTTT
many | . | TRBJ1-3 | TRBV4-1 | CASSQAGNTIYF | TGCGCCAGCAGCCAAGCTGGAAACACCATATATTTT
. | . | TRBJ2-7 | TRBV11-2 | CASSPLGRVLSYEQYF | TGTGCCAGCAGCCCTCTGGGAAGGGTCCTCTCCTACGAGCAGTACTTC
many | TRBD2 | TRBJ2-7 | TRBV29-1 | CSVKSYSGGNYEQYF | TGCAGCGTTAAAAGCTATAGCGGGGGAAACTACGAGCAGTACTTC
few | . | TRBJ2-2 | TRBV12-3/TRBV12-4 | CASKTTNTGELFF | TGTGCCAGCAAGACAACGAACACCGGGGAGCTGTTTTTT
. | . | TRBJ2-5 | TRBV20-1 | CSARVPPYQETQYF | TGCAGTGCTAGAGTCCCCCCGTACCAAGAGACCCAGTACTTC
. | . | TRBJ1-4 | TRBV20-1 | CSATRDIYEKLFF | TGCAGTGCCACCCGGGACATATATGAAAAACTGTTTTTT
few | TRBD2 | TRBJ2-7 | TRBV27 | CASSFFLPSGGYEQYF | TGTGCCAGCAGTTTCTTCCTCCCTAGCGGGGGATACGAGCAGTACTTC
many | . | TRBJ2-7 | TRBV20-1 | CSASGPTGEQYF | TGCAGTGCTAGCGGGCCAACGGGGGAGCAGTACTTC
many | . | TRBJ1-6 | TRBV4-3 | CASSQGTHNSPLHF | TGCGCCAGCAGCCAAGGAACGCATAATTCACCCCTCCACTTT
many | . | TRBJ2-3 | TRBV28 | CASSLGGPPTDTQYF | TGTGCCAGCAGCCTGGGGGGGCCTCCCACAGATACGCAGTATTTT
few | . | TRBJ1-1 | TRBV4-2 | CASSQEPRRAFF | TGTGCCAGCAGCCAAGAGCCCCGGAGGGCTTTCTTT
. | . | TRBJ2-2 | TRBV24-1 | CATSEWTGGELFF | TGTGCCACCAGTGAGTGGACTGGAGGGGAGCTGTTTTTT
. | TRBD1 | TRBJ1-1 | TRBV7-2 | CASFVNRGRGEAFF | TGTGCCAGCTTCGTAAACAGGGGTAGGGGTGAAGCTTTCTTT
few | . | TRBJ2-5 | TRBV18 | CASSPSLSEETQYF | TGTGCCAGCTCACCATCCTTGAGCGAAGAGACCCAGTACTTC
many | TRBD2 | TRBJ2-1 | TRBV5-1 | CASSGISGGAGEQFF | TGCGCCAGCAGCGGAATTAGCGGGGGGGCCGGTGAGCAGTTCTTC
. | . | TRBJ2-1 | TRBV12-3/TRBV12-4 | CASSQQGLSYNEQFF | TGTGCCAGCAGTCAACAGGGCCTCTCCTACAATGAGCAGTTCTTC
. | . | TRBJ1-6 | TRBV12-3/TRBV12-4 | CASSLSRASYNSPLHF | TGTGCCAGCAGTTTATCGAGGGCATCCTATAATTCACCCCTCCACTTT
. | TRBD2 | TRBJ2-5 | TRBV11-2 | CASSLWAGANQETQYF | TGTGCCAGCAGCTTATGGGCGGGAGCAAACCAAGAGACCCAGTACTTC
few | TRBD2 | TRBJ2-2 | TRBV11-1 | CASSIQLAGIGNTGELFF | TGTGCCAGCAGCATACAGCTAGCGGGGATTGGGAACACCGGGGAGCTGTTTTTT
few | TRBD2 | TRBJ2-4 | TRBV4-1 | CASSQEIAGGATLGAKNIQYF | TGCGCCAGCAGCCAAGAAATAGCGGGAGGGGCTACCTTGGGAGCCAAAAACATTCAGTACTTC
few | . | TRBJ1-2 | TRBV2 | CASSPRAANYGYTF | TGTGCCAGCAGCCCGAGGGCCGCTAACTATGGCTACACCTTC
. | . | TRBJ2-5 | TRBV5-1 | CASSLGPESETQYF | TGCGCCAGCAGCTTGGGACCGGAGTCAGAGACCCAGTACTTC
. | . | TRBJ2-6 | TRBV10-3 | CAISESKGGVSGANVLTF | TGTGCCATCAGTGAGTCGAAGGGAGGAGTGTCTGGGGCCAACGTCCTGACTTTC
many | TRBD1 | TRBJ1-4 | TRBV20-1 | CSAIAGTGVEKLFF | TGCAGTGCCATCGCCGGGACAGGGGTTGAAAAACTGTTTTTT
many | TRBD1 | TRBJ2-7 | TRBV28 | CASSSRDRATYEQYF | TGTGCCAGCAGTTCCCGGGACAGGGCTACCTACGAGCAGTACTTC
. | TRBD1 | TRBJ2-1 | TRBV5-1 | CASSLPTGQGNEQFF | TGCGCCAGCAGCCTTCCCACGGGACAGGGTAATGAGCAGTTCTTC
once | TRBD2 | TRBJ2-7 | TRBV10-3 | CAITGTSGSYEQYF | TGTGCCATCACCGGGACTAGCGGGAGCTACGAGCAGTACTTC
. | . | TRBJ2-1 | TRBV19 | CASRIRTSSYNEQFF | TGTGCCAGCAGAATCCGGACGAGCTCCTACAATGAGCAGTTCTTC
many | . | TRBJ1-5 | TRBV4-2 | CASSHGTTNQPQHF | TGTGCCAGCAGCCATGGGACAACGAATCAGCCCCAGCATTTT
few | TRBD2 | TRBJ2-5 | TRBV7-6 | CASSLSGGAAETQYF | TGTGCCAGCAGCTTAAGCGGGGGGGCCGCGGAGACCCAGTACTTC
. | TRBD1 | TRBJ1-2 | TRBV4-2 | CASSQAAGTDYGYTF | TGTGCCAGCAGCCAAGCCGCCGGGACAGATTATGGCTACACCTTC